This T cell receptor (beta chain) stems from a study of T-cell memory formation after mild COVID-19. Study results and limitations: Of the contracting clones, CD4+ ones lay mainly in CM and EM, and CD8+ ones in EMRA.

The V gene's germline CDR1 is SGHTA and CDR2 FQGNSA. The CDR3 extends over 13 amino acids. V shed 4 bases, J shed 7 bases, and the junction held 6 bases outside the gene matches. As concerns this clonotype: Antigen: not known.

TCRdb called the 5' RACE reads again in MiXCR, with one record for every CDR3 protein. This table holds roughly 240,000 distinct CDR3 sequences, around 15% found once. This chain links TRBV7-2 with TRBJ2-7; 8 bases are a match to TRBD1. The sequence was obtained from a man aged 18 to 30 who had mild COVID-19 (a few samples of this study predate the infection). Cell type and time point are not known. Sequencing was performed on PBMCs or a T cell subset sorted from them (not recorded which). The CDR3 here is CASSSARTGEQYF. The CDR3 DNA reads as TGTGCCAGCAGCTCCGCCCGGACAGGGGAGCAGTACTTC.